The entry below describes one T cell receptor beta chain. Staining for CD45RO/CCR7/CD25/CD127/CD95/CD27 allowed sorting of CD4+ naive, central memory, regulatory and stem cell-like memory cells. The length of the CDR3 is 15 residues. The V gene's germline CDR1 is GTSNPN and CDR2 SVGIG (reference sequence). Trimming took 2 bases from V and 4 from J; bases not matched to a gene: 8. Reverse transcription of all isolated RNA meant that expressed TCRB transcripts were sequenced. An average of approximately 3.6 million reads was obtained for naive, central memory and regulatory T cell samples. Data came from immunoSEQ multiplex PCR; TCRdb stores just in-frame clones and leaves some out. This sample has about 330,000 clones, with 8% to 13% found just once. These data originate in a study of beta chain features in type 1 diabetes. Background on the study: Age, gender and cell yields were similar between patients and healthy donors.

The source of this sequence is a woman aged 25 to 39 in good health. Sequencing used naive CD4+ T cells from blood. This chain joins TRBV30 and TRBJ1-3, with 7 bases aligning to TRBD1. The CDR3 here is CAWSSRGTIGNTIYF. For the CDR3, the DNA is TGTGCCTGGAGTTCCAGGGGGACGATCGGAAACACCATATATTTT.